A single TCR beta chain is shown here with its context. What antigen it recognizes has not been identified. It has no much larger one-base neighbor in the sample; base qualities were not kept. This sample was included in a study of cytomegalovirus exposure and HLA in healthy donors (dated by TCRdb to about 2017). General notes on the study: In an earlier analysis of fewer than 750 of the donors, about 260 Gb of sequence data and approximately 120 million unique TCR beta sequences from 150 million to 200 million T cells were reported. Roughly 300 gigabases of sequencing data and around 87 million unique TCR sequences were included in an early release covering 550 to 800 HLA-typed donors. Of the approximately 400 genotyped donors, roughly 80% fell in the genetic ancestry cluster associated with self-reported Caucasian donors. The study aimed to test whether signatures of past pathogen exposure could be identified by cataloging public T cell receptors. The T cell repertoires of around 730 subjects were profiled by immunosequencing and related to cytomegalovirus serostatus. Besides the first cohort of 550 to 750 subjects, a separate validation cohort made up of 120 different subjects was used. High-throughput TCR immunosequencing, statistical association of individual TCRs with disease status, and machine learning were combined to predict cytomegalovirus infection status. In a later analysis, previously published TCR beta repertoires from 670 or so donors were re-analyzed and high-resolution HLA genotyping was added so that TCR occurrence patterns could be studied. Rather than using new phenotypic data, the later analysis identified candidate immune exposures from TCR beta sequences and from how often those sequences occurred across donors. An earlier analysis of roughly 600 of the donors used high-throughput TCR beta sequencing to judge whether each TCR beta V gene segment behaved as functional or pseudogenic. Donor age, sex, ethnicity and CMV serostatus were compiled alongside the repertoire data. In a later genetic analysis, genome-wide SNP genotypes for about three fifths of the roughly 670 donors were used, and that subset was treated as a discovery cohort. Every discovery cohort repertoire had been produced on one sequencing platform. Both class I and class II loci were covered by HLA typing, at four-digit resolution. Typing coverage varied by locus: roughly 629-640 donors for A, B, C, DRB1 and DQB1; approximately 560 for DQA1; more than 600 for DPA1; roughly 450 for DPB1. A handful of DR-DQ haplotypes were treated as single units for association and clustering because of strong linkage in the cohort. On average, approximately 250,000 unique TCR beta nucleotide sequences were sequenced per donor among 350 to 400 genotyped donors of the cohort, with roughly a sixth of those sequences being non-productive. Study-wide findings and limitations: V-gene and J-gene trimming of TCR beta chains was associated with a missense DCLRE1C variant in a later genetic analysis, and the association was replicated in an independent cohort. The authors suggested that the approach could potentially be extended to other disease states and immunological phenotypes. Assigning TCR associations to individual alleles was difficult when HLA alleles, especially DR and DQ, strongly co-occurred. A further reported finding was that TCR beta sequences accurately predicted the HLA-A and HLA-B alleles for most subjects in the first cohort. The study gave a list of 150 to 200 TCR beta chains associated with cytomegalovirus. Because some donors lacked HLA typing at each locus, the association tests relied only on the typed subset. In a later analysis, most CMV-associated TCR beta chains were found to appear HLA-restricted, with HLA associations seemingly driven largely by CMV exposure. A group of highly shared sequence variants was considered likely to be a technical artifact of the sequencing pipeline. Some IMGT-functional V segments, including TRBV6-2 and TRBV6-3, could not be distinguished by the 87-base-pair reads and were therefore excluded. The only immune exposure information available for the cohort was CMV serostatus. Broadly in line with IMGT annotations, most TCR beta V segments showed up in productive rearrangements about 87% or about 30% of the time in an earlier analysis of 450 to 600 of the donors. In a later genetic analysis, fewer N-insertions in productive TCRs were reported among donors in an Asian-associated ancestry cluster than the roughly 700-donor mean. Several of the top co-occurrence clusters appeared to be linked to parvovirus B19, influenza, CMV and Epstein-Barr virus, according to a later analysis. In a later analysis, TCR association rates were found to vary across HLA loci, with the most associated TCRs seen for DRB1 alleles and the fewest for HLA-C alleles. Linkage disequilibrium might explain the correlated functional status among segregating V segments, but an unknown experimental factor could not be excluded. Because counts were too low, roughly 17 rarely observed V segments, including chromosome 9 orphons, were left out of the earlier analysis of over 550 of the donors. In this cohort, only TCR beta chains were sequenced, and detectable features were limited by the absence of alpha or paired-chain data. In vitro tests confirmed that a few of the cytomegalovirus-associated TCR beta chains recognize cytomegalovirus antigens. In a later analysis, some 17,000 TCR beta sequences were associated with specific HLA alleles at a false discovery rate of 0.05. Roughly uniform sequencing depth across donors was assumed in presence/absence analyses, although this assumption may not hold. In a later analysis, HLA-associated TCR beta chains were found to be more clonally expanded and to have lower generation probabilities than equally common non-associated chains. Across donors, most TCR sequences were observed very rarely, whereas some public TCRs were present in many individuals. The classifier was reported to diagnose cytomegalovirus status with high specificity and sensitivity in both the original and validation cohorts.

The library was prepared using the immunoSEQ multiplex PCR assay. The multiplex PCR relied on a mix of 60 forward primers for TCR Vbeta segments and 13 reverse primers for TCR Jbeta segments. A multiplex PCR assay on genomic DNA amplified the CDR3 region of rearranged TCR beta genes. The amplified TCR beta libraries were sequenced on the Illumina HiSeq System as 87-base-pair reads. Processing in the source paper ran as follows. In a later analysis, 77 million or so unique TCR beta chains were counted across the 500 to 850 repertoires, and roughly 10 million of these chains were shared by at least two donors. A nearest-neighbor algorithm error-corrected the raw reads and collapsed the reads into unique sequences, merging closely related sequences to remove PCR and sequencing errors. V, D and J gene segments were assigned by aligning CDR3 sequences to IMGT reference sequences. For a sequence to be retained, a match of at least six nucleotides to both a V gene segment and a J gene segment was required. Rearrangements were classified as productive when the CDR3 lacked stop codons and remained in frame with V and J, and all other rearrangements were classified as non-productive. CDR3 was defined according to IMGT convention as the region running from the second conserved V-encoded cysteine to the conserved J-encoded phenylalanine. Sequences without an unambiguous match to a single V gene segment were excluded from the earlier analysis of 587 of the donors. An earlier analysis of approximately 590 of the donors called V segments functional above 56.7% productive rearrangements and segregating when the between-donor standard deviation exceeded 5%. A statistical classification framework was built to diagnose cytomegalovirus status from the catalog of TCR beta chain sequences. In a later analysis, TCR nucleotide sequences were compared against IMGT/GENE-DB human TR gene sequences so that V and J genes could be assigned. In a later analysis, CDR3 sequences and most-parsimonious VDJ recombination scenarios were assigned using the TCRdist pipeline. In a later analysis, every TCR beta chain was defined by the combination of its CDR3 amino acid sequence and its V-gene family, and reads without a unique V-gene family were dropped. A later analysis removed 592 highly shared, low-generation-probability nucleotide sequences to deal with suspected cross-contamination and a sequencing artifact. A later analysis calculated a clonal expansion index for each public chain from normalized within-repertoire ranks of inferred template counts. In a later analysis, generation probabilities were computed using a VDJ recombination model fitted to out-of-frame rearrangements, and the results were checked against IGoR. In a later analysis, TCR-TCR, TCR-HLA and TCR-CMV co-occurrence was scored with hypergeometric tests, and a repertoire-size bias correction was applied to TCR pairs. False discovery rates were estimated in a later analysis by permuting HLA or CMV assignments 20 times. In a later analysis, co-occurring TCRs were grouped using DBSCAN, with TCRdist sequence similarity added in when clustering inside HLA-allele-positive subsets. Repertoires with fewer than 30,000 or more than 120,000 public chains, plus five repertoires with anomalous nucleotide sharing, were excluded from co-occurrence clustering. The table comes from immuneACCESS by way of TCRdb, which keeps in-frame sequences with V and J called. Part of the clones is missing from these tables; in studies checked, under half for an unresolved V gene and the rest for unknown reasons. V and J calls and clone size are as listed in that table; D and trimming were resolved from the DNA. Counted in this sample were around 200,000 clones; roughly four fifths of them appeared once. Of the sample, roughly 2.8% is held by the ten largest clones.

The junction shows trimming of 5 bases on V and 5 bases on J, and the gene matches do not reach 4 bases of it. CDR1 LNHDA and CDR2 SQIVND were looked up in the germline V gene (reference sequence). The cysteine opens and the phenylalanine closes a CDR3 of 13 amino acids. Just CDR3 DNA is preserved here, 39 bases in frame from base 1. The cohort was made up of 500 to 800 healthy bone marrow donors. At the time of sampling, every cohort member was nominally healthy, though immune exposures that went unrecorded were likely present. The donor tested CMV seropositive and was one of the 289 seropositive cohort members. Each donor provided a peripheral blood sample, and peripheral blood mononuclear cells were used for TCR beta sequencing. Genomic DNA extraction from the blood cell samples was performed with the Qiagen DNeasy Blood Extraction Kit.

This clonotype was obtained from a woman in her twenties or thirties in good health and CMV-seropositive. The material sequenced was PBMCs. The rearrangement combines TRBV19 with TRBJ1-1, with 8 central nucleotides matching TRBD1. The DNA sequence reads TGTGCCAGTAGTGCAGGGGGCTGGACTGAAGCTTTCTTT. Its translation is CASSAGGWTEAFF.